This T cell receptor beta chain was observed in a study of spatial heterogeneity in lung cancer. Time point of the sample: blood at routine non-recurrence follow-up after resection. TCRdb used MiXCR to reprocess the 5' RACE reads, holding one entry per CDR3 protein. This repertoire shows about 32,000 distinct CDR3 sequences, over 9.5% found once; its top ten account for around 27%. The CDR3 runs 17 residues. V was pared by 5 bases and J by 2 bases, with 20 bases between. Per the germline V gene, CDR1 is SGHTA and CDR2 is FQGNSA. The genes are TRBV7-2 and TRBJ2-3; tentatively, D is TRBD1 or TRBD2 (5 bases each). The specimen was PBMCs, collected at follow-up. The TCR sequence derives from a female donor with early-stage non-small cell lung cancer. The CDR3 is CASSHRLTDTSTDTQYF. The CDR3 DNA reads TGTGCCAGCAGCCACCGACTAACGGACACTTCCACAGATACGCAGTATTTT. Filled out from reference TRBV7-2 and TRBJ2-3, the complete variable domain reads GAGVSQSPSNKVTEKGKDVELRCDPISGHTALYWYRQSLGQGLEFLIYFQGNSAPDKSGLPSDRFSAERTGGSVSTLTIQRTQQEDSAVYLCASSHRLTDTSTDTQYFGPGTRLTVL.